These 16 T cell receptor beta chains were sequenced from one sample in a study of Ad26.COV2.S vaccination and SARS-CoV-2 variants. The treatment was: roughly 19 received Ad26.COV2.S at low or high dose, single or two shots; about 5 received placebo; per-sample allocation not given. Each sample was drawn 63 days after the first injection (of vaccine or placebo). The data were produced by immunoSEQ multiplex PCR, yet TCRdb's version contains in-frame clones alone and is incomplete. The sample yields some 340,000 clones, just under 85% seen once. The sequenced sample was peripheral blood, obtained in a trial of Ad26.COV2.S vaccine versus placebo. These receptors all come from a person between 18 and 59 years old who received the Ad26.COV2.S COVID-19 vaccine or a placebo.

DNA of the CDR3: TGCGCCAGCAGCTTGGGGCCGGGACAGTCCTTTTCTTACACCTTC. Encoded protein: CASSLGPGQSFSYTF. The V gene is TRBV5-1, the J gene TRBJ1-2, with TRBD1 identical over 7 bases. This CDR3 spans 15 amino acids. Germline-derived CDR1 and CDR2 are SGHRS and YFSETQ. Trimming took 0 bases from V and 11 from J; bases not matched to a gene: 13.

About this clone: The same CDR3 also results from other DNA sequences found in this sample. The gene calls are TRBV28 and TRBJ2-4; the match to TRBD2 covers 9 bases. CDR1 MDHEN and CDR2 SYDVKM come from the germline V gene. Losses at the gene ends were 3 bases for V and 6 bases for J; bases not matched to a gene: 3. The CDR3 length is 14 residues. The CDR3 DNA reads as TGTGCCAGCAGTTTCAGCGGGGGGCGAAACATTCAGTACTTC. Translating gives CASSFSGGRNIQYF.

CDR3 loop: CASSFLQIPGTDTDTQYF. In DNA, the CDR3 is TGTGCCAGCAGTTTCTTACAGATTCCCGGGACAGACACAGATACGCAGTATTTT. The chain couples TRBV28 to TRBJ2-3; 7 bases match TRBD1. V shed 3 bases and J 2 bases; nucleotides not matched to a gene: 14. This CDR3 has 18 residues. The germline gives CDR1 MDHEN, CDR2 SYDVKM.

The chain couples TRBV3-1 (or the pseudogene TRBV3-2) to TRBJ2-5; TRBD2 aligns across 7 bases. J lost 4 bases, V lost 1 base, and 6 bases had no gene match. Looked up from germline, CDR1 is LGHDT and CDR2 is YNNKEL (reference sequence). The CDR3 is 15 amino acids. CDR3 in amino acids: CASSQGEGWAETQYF. CDR3 nucleotides: TGTGCCAGCAGCCAAGGGGAGGGGTGGGCAGAGACCCAGTACTTC.

This clone was seen once. V usage is TRBV9 and J usage is TRBJ1-2; D gene uncertain. The ends were cut back, 0 bases at V and 4 bases at J, with 7 bases in the middle. The CDR3 runs 13 residues. Germline lookup yields CDR1 SGDLS and CDR2 YYNGEE. CDR3 nucleotides: TGTGCCAGCAGCGTAGGGAATAGCTATGGCTACACCTTC. Its protein product is CASSVGNSYGYTF.

In DNA form, the CDR3 reads TGCGCCAGCAGCCAAGTGAGGATCCAAGATACGCAGTATTTT. This encodes CASSQVRIQDTQYF. The chain recombines TRBV4-1 with TRBJ2-3; D remains unclear. The CDR3 runs to 14 residues. Trimming left V 1 base short and J 5 bases short, with 10 bases between. In germline, CDR1 is MGHRA, CDR2 YSYEKL.

The chain couples TRBV7-2 to TRBJ1-1; TRBD1 matches 11 bases. The V and J ends lost 5 bases and 4 bases, in that order; junction bases with no gene match: 3. CDR1 and CDR2 from the germline V gene are SGHTA and FQGNSA. This CDR3 is 14 amino acids long. CDR3 loop: CASSRDRGTTEAFF. The DNA of the CDR3 is TGTGCCAGCAGCCGGGACAGGGGGACCACTGAAGCTTTCTTT.

This sequence joins TRBV25-1 and TRBJ1-2; 7 bases line up with TRBD1. After removal of 4 bases from V and 8 bases from J, the junction contained 1 base not matched to a gene. CDR3 length: 11 amino acids. The germline CDR1 and CDR2 sequences are MGHDK and SYGVNS. The CDR3 sequence is CASSGTGGYTF. In DNA form, the CDR3 reads TGTGCCAGCAGTGGGACAGGCGGCTACACCTTC.

This clone was observed a handful of times. The CDR3 DNA sequence: TGCGCCAGCAGTGAGTCGGGACAGCGGTTCACTGAAGCTTTCTTT. Amino acids: CASSESGQRFTEAFF. The V call is TRBV10-2, the J call TRBJ1-1, with TRBD1 matching over 7 bases. CDR1 is WSHSY, CDR2 SAAADI, per germline. This CDR3 is 15 amino acids long. The ends lost 0 bases at V and 4 bases at J; junction bases unmatched: 5.

The rearrangement uses TRBV11-3 and TRBJ2-1, with 13 bases identical to TRBD2. The CDR3 runs 16 residues. Germline V gene sequence: CDR1 SGHNT, CDR2 YENEEA. V lost 0 bases, J lost 5 bases, and 1 base stayed unmatched. The CDR3 protein is CASSLEGLAGNNEQFF. CDR3 nucleotides: TGTGCCAGCAGCTTAGAGGGACTAGCGGGGAACAATGAGCAGTTCTTC.

V usage is TRBV20-1 and J usage is TRBJ2-3; D is unresolved. The CDR3 length is 14 residues. Deletions cut 3 bases from V and 0 bases from J, with 10 bases between. The germline gives CDR1 DFQATT, CDR2 SNEGSKA (reference sequence). CDR3 bases: TGCAGTGCTAGTGGCCGTTTAAGCACAGATACGCAGTATTTT. Translation: CSASGRLSTDTQYF.

This clone has just one count. The chain joins TRBV18 to TRBJ1-1; TRBD1 might be the D (6 bases). CDR1 KGHSH and CDR2 LQKENI come from the germline V gene. There are 14 residues in the CDR3. V gave up 8 bases and J gave up 2 bases, with 15 bases separating them. The CDR3 protein is CASTAGRGNTEAFF. The CDR3 DNA sequence: TGTGCCAGCACTGCGGGCAGGGGCAACACTGAAGCTTTCTTT.

This chain joins TRBV6-2 or TRBV6-3 and TRBJ2-7; D call uncertain. Germline V gene sequence: CDR1 MNHEY, CDR2 SVGEGT. CDR3 length equals 14 residues. V was shortened by 0 bases and J by 2 bases, with 8 bases between the two germline ends. The CDR3 DNA sequence: TGTGCCAGCAGTTACTCGACAAGACCCTACGAGCAGTACTTC. Protein sequence: CASSYSTRPYEQYF.

The V call is TRBV5-1, the J call TRBJ2-3; 11 nucleotides line up with TRBD2. The CDR3 loop spans 15 amino acids. Germline CDR1 reads SGHRS; CDR2 reads YFSETQ. With 3 bases clipped from V and 3 bases from J, the junction kept 3 bases outside the gene matches. The DNA for the CDR3 is TGCGCCAGCAGCTCGACTAGCGGGGTAACAGATACGCAGTATTTT. Its translation is CASSSTSGVTDTQYF.

The chain has TRBV5-1 and TRBJ2-3; weak D call: TRBD1 (6 bases). The V and J ends lost 4 bases and 0 bases respectively, with 15 bases between them. Germline CDR1 and CDR2: SGHRS and YFSETQ. This CDR3 has 16 amino acids. The CDR3 reads CASSPPGATSTDTQYF. The CDR3, as DNA: TGCGCCAGCAGCCCACCAGGGGCCACTAGCACAGATACGCAGTATTTT.

The J gene is TRBJ1-2, the V gene TRBV13; 10 positions agree with TRBD1. From germline, CDR1 is PRHDT and CDR2 FYEKMQ (reference sequence). V was pared by 5 bases and J by 4 bases, with 13 bases of the junction left unmatched. The CDR3 has 17 amino acids. CDR3 DNA: TGTGCCAGCAGCACCCGACAGGGGGCCGGTCTAAGCTATGGCTACACCTTC. Its translation: CASSTRQGAGLSYGYTF.